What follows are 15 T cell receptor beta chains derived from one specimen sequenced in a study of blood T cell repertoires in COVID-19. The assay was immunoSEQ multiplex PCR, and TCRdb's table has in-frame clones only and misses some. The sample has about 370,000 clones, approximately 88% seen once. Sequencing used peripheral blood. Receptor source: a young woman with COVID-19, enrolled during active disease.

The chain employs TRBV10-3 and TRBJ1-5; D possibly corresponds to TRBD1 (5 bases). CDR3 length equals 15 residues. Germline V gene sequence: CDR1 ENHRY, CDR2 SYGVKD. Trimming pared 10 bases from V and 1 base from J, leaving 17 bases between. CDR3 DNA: TGTGCCACCGGGGGGGGTGAGCGGAGCAATCAGCCCCAGCATTTT. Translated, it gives CATGGGERSNQPQHF.

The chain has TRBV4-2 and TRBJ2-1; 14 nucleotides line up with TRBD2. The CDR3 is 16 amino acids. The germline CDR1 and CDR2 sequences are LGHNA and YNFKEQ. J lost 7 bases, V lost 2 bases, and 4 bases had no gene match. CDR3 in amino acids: CASSQTGLAGANEQFF. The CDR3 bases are TGTGCCAGCAGCCAAACGGGACTAGCGGGGGCAAATGAGCAGTTCTTC.

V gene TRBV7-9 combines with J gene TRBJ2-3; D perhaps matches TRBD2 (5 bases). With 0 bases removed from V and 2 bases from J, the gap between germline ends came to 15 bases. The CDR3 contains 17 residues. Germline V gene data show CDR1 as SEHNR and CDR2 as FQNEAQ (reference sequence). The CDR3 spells CASSLAWKGDLTDTQYF. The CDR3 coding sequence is TGTGCCAGCAGCTTAGCTTGGAAGGGAGACCTCACAGATACGCAGTATTTT.

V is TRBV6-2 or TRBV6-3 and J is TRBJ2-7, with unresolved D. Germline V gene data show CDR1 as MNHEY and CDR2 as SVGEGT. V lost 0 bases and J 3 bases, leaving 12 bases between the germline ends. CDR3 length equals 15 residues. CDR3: CASSYSFGFGYEQYF. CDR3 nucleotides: TGTGCCAGCAGTTACTCGTTCGGTTTCGGCTACGAGCAGTACTTC.

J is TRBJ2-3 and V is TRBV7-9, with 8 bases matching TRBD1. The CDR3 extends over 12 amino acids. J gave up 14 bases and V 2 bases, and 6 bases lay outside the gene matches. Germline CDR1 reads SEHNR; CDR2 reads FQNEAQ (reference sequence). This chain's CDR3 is CASSLQDRETYF. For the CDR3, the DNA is TGTGCCAGCAGCTTACAGGACAGGGAAACGTATTTT.

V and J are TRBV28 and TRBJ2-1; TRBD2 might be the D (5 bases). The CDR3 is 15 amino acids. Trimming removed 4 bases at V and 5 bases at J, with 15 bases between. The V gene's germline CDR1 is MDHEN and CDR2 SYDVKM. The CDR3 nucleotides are TGTGCCAGCAGTTGGACCCGGGAAATAGACAATGAGCAGTTCTTC. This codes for CASSWTREIDNEQFF.

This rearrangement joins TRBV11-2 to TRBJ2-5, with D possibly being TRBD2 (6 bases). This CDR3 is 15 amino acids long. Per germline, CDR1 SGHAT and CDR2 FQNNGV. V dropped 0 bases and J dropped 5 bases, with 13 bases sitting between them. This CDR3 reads CASSLDQWSGETQYF. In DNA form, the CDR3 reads TGTGCCAGCAGCTTAGATCAGTGGAGCGGGGAGACCCAGTACTTC.

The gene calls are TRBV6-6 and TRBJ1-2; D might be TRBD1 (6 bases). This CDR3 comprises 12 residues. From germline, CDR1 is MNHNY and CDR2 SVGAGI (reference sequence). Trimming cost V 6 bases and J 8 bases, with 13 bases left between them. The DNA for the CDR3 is TGTGCCAGCAGATCTCAGGGGTTAGGCTACACCTTC. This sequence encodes CASRSQGLGYTF.

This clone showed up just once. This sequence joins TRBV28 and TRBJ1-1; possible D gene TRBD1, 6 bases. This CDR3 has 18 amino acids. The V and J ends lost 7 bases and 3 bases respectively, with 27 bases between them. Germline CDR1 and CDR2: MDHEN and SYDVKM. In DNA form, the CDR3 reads TGTGCCAGCATAAGGAGGGGGGGCTGGGGGGCGAGGGACACTGAAGCTTTCTTT. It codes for CASIRRGGWGARDTEAFF.

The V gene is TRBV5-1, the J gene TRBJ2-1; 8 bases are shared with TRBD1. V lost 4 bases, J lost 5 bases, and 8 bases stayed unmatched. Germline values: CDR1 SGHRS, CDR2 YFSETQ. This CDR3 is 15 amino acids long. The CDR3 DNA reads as TGCGCCAGCAGCCCCGGACAGGGTTCCCACAATGAGCAGTTCTTC. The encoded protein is CASSPGQGSHNEQFF.

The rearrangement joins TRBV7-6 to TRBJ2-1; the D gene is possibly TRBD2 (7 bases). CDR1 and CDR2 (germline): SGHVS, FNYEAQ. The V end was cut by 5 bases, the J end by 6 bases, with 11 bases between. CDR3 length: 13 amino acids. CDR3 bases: TGTGCCAGCAGCCGGGGAGGGGGCAATGAGCAGTTCTTC. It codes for CASSRGGGNEQFF. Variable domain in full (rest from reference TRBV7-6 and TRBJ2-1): GAGVSQSPRYKVTKRGQDVALRCDPISGHVSLYWYRQALGQGPEFLTYFNYEAQQDKSGLPNDRFSAERPEGSISTLTIQRTEQRDSAMYRCASSRGGGNEQFFGPGTRLTVL.

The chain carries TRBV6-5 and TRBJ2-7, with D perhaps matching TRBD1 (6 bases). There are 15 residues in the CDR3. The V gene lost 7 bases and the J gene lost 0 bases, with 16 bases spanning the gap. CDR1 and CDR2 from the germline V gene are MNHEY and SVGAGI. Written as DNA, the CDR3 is TGTGCCAGCACAAGGACAGTACCTAGCTCCTACGAGCAGTACGTC. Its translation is CASTRTVPSSYEQYV.

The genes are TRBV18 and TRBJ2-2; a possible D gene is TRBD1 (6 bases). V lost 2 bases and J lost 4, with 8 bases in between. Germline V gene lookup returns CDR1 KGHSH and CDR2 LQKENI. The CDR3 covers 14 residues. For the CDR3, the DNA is TGTGCCAGCTCACCAGGGACAACCACCGGGGAGCTGTTTTTT. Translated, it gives CASSPGTTTGELFF.

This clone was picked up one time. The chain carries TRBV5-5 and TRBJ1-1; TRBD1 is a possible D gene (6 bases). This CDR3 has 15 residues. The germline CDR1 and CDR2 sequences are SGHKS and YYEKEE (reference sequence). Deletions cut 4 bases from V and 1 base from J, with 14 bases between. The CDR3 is CASSLTDRSNTEAFF. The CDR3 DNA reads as TGTGCCAGCAGCCTAACGGACAGATCGAACACTGAAGCTTTCTTT.

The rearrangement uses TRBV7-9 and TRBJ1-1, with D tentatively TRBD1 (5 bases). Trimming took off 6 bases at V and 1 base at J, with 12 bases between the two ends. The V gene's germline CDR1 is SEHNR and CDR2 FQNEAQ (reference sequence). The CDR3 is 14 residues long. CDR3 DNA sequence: TGTGCCAGCAGAGATACCAGGGAGAACACTGAAGCTTTCTTT. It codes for CASRDTRENTEAFF. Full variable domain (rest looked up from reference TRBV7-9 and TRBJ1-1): DTGVSQNPRHKITKRGQNVTFRCDPISEHNRLYWYRQTLGQGPEFLTYFQNEAQLEKSRLLSDRFSAERPKGSFSTLEIQRTEQGDSAMYLCASRDTRENTEAFFGQGTRLTVV.